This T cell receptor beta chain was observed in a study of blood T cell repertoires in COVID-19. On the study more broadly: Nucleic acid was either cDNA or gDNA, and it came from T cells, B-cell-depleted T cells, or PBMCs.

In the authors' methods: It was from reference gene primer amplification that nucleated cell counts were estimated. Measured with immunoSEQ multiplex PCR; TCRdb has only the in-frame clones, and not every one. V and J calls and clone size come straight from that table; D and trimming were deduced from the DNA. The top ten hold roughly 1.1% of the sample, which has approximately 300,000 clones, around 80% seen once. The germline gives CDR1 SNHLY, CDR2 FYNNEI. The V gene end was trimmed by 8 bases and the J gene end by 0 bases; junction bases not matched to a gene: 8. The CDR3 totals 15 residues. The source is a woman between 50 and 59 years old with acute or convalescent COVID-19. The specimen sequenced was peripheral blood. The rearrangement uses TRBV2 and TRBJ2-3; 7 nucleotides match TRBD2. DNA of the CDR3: TGTGCCAGCTGGGGGGGTTCTCCTAGCACAGATACGCAGTATTTT. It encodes CASWGGSPSTDTQYF.